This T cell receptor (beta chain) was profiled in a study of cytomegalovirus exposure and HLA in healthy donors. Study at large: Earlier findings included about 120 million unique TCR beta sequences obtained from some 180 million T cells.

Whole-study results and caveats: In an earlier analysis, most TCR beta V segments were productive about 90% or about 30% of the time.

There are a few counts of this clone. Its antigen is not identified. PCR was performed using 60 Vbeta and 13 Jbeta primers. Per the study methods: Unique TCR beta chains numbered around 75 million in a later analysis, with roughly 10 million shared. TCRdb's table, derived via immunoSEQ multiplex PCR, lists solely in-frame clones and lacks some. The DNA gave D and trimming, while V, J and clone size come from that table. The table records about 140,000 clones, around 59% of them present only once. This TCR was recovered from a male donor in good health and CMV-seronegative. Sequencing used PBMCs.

CDR3 residues: CASSEDGRAAQPQHF. The CDR3 DNA reads as TGTGCCAGCAGTGAAGATGGCAGGGCGGCTCAGCCCCAGCATTTT. The V call is TRBV2, the J call TRBJ1-5; TRBD1 is a possible D gene (5 bases). With 1 base removed from V and 6 bases from J, the gap between germline ends came to 13 bases. Looked up from germline, CDR1 is SNHLY and CDR2 is FYNNEI. This CDR3 has 15 residues.